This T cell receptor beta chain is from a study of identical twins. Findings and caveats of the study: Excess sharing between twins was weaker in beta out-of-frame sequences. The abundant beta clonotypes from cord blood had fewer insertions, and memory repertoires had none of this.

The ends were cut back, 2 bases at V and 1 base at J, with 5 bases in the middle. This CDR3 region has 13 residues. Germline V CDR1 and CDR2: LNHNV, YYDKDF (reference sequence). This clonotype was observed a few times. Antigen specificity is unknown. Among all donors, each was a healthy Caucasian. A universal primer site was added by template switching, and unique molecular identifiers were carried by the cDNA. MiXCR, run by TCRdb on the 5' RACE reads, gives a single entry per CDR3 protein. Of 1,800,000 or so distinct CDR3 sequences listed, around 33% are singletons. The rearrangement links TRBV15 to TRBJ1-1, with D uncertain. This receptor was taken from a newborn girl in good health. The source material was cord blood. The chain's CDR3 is CATSRPRNTEAFF. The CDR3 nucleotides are TGTGCCACCAGCAGACCCCGGAACACTGAAGCTTTCTTT. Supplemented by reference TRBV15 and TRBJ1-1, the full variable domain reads DAMVIQNPRYQVTQFGKPVTLSCSQTLNHNVMYWYQQKSSQAPKLLFHYYDKDFNNEADTPDNFQSRRPNTSFCFLDIRSPGLGDTAMYLCATSRPRNTEAFFGQGTRLTVV.